What follows describes a single TCR beta chain. Its matching antigen is unknown. Expressed TCRB transcripts were sequenced after all isolated RNA was converted to cDNA. The repertoire was sequenced with immunoSEQ multiplex PCR; TCRdb's copy has only in-frame clones and lacks some. The table records hundreds of thousands of clones, around 9% of them present only once. Germline trimming cut 10 bases from V and 3 bases from J; bases unmatched to any gene: 4. In germline, CDR1 is ENHRY, CDR2 SYGVKD. The CDR3 covers 14 residues. The record originates from a study of beta chain features in type 1 diabetes. The overall study: There was similarity between patients and healthy donors in age, gender and cell yields. Sorted cells from all samples, numbering about 100,000,000, were examined.

Broader study findings: For Type 1 diabetes patients, all four CD4+ subsets carried TCRB CDR3s that were moderately but significantly shorter. Amplification by PCR could prefer shorter templates, with the same effect in patients and controls. In the patient group, naive, central memory and Treg TCRB repertoires seemed more alike than in the healthy donor group.

The sequence was collected from a young man with type 1 diabetes. The sample consisted of central memory CD4+ T cells from blood. The rearrangement joins TRBV10-3 to TRBJ1-5, with 12 bases lining up with TRBD1. DNA for the CDR3: TGTGCCACCGGGACAGGGGGCAACAATCAGCCCCAGCATTTT. Protein product: CATGTGGNNQPQHF.